Listed below are T cell receptor beta chains from one sample, sequenced in a study of blood T cell repertoires in COVID-19. Repertoires were generated with immunoSEQ multiplex PCR, while TCRdb's copy carries only in-frame clones and drops some. In the table there are some 280,000 clones, around four fifths of which are singletons. Sequenced: peripheral blood. The source of these receptors is a woman aged 45 to 65 with active or convalescent COVID-19. Both conserved end residues are part of each CDR3. D genes are given only for firm matches. The size of a clone is reported for some rows only, either as once, few or many, or as a class for expanded clones.

D	V	size	J	CDR3	DNA
NA	TRBV4-1	NA	TRBJ2-5	CASRDLGSGRETQYF	TGCGCCAGCAGGGATCTCGGGAGTGGACGGGAGACCCAGTACTTC
TRBD2	TRBV10-2	NA	TRBJ2-1	CASTRAGGPSYNEQFF	TGCGCCAGCACCCGAGCGGGAGGACCATCCTACAATGAGCAGTTCTTC
NA	TRBV12-2	NA	TRBJ2-3	CASRLVLGQFTDTQYF	TGTGCAAGTCGCTTAGTACTTGGGCAGTTCACAGATACGCAGTATTTT
TRBD2	TRBV6-6	once	TRBJ2-2	CASSPGGLGRSTGELFF	TGTGCCAGCAGTCCCGGGGGACTAGGACGAAGCACCGGGGAGCTGTTTTTT
NA	TRBV6-5	NA	TRBJ2-7	CASSLKGEGYEQYF	TGTGCCAGCAGTTTAAAGGGGGAAGGCTACGAGCAGTACTTC
TRBD2	TRBV19	NA	TRBJ2-7	CASSTSGRAYEQYF	TGTGCCAGTAGTACTAGCGGGAGGGCCTACGAGCAGTACTTC
NA	TRBV27	NA	TRBJ2-7	CASSSFLLGEQYF	TGTGCCAGCAGTTCGTTCCTGCTCGGGGAGCAGTACTTC
TRBD2	TRBV29-1	few	TRBJ2-7	CSVEEGWLAGKESSYEQYF	TGCAGCGTTGAAGAAGGGTGGCTAGCGGGAAAAGAGAGCTCCTACGAGCAGTACTTC
NA	TRBV24-1	NA	TRBJ2-5	CATSDSTGKQETQYF	TGTGCCACCAGTGATTCTACGGGGAAACAAGAGACCCAGTACTTC
NA	TRBV7-9	NA	TRBJ1-5	CASSLDSSNQPQHF	TGTGCCAGCAGCTTAGATAGTAGCAATCAGCCCCAGCATTTT
NA	TRBV2	once	TRBJ1-1	CASRALGGLNTEAFF	TGTGCCAGCAGGGCCTTGGGGGGGCTTAACACTGAAGCTTTCTTT
TRBD2	TRBV3-1/TRBV3-2	NA	TRBJ2-1	CASSQPGLAGGSGEQFF	TGTGCCAGCAGCCAACCGGGACTAGCGGGAGGGTCGGGTGAGCAGTTCTTC
NA	TRBV18	NA	TRBJ1-4	CASSPSGAGEKLFF	TGTGCCAGCTCACCTTCAGGGGCAGGTGAAAAACTGTTTTTT
NA	TRBV5-5	NA	TRBJ1-6	CASSHGQGGSYNSPLHF	TGTGCCAGCAGCCACGGCCAGGGAGGCTCCTATAATTCACCCCTCCACTTT
NA	TRBV6-1	NA	TRBJ1-1	CASSDWGAEAFF	TGTGCCAGCAGTGATTGGGGCGCCGAAGCTTTCTTT
NA	TRBV11-3	NA	TRBJ2-1	CASSTSRAPGNEQFF	TGTGCCAGCAGCACATCCCGGGCCCCGGGGAATGAGCAGTTCTTC
TRBD1	TRBV11-1	NA	TRBJ1-2	CASSLTGQGLYGYTF	TGTGCCAGCAGCTTAACCGGACAGGGTCTGTATGGCTACACCTTC
NA	TRBV6-5	NA	TRBJ2-3	CASSYLGTDTQYF	TGTGCCAGCAGTTACCTAGGTACAGATACGCAGTATTTT
TRBD2	TRBV6-6	NA	TRBJ2-2	CASGDQRDGGELFF	TGTGCCAGCGGTGACCAGCGGGACGGGGGGGAGCTGTTTTTT
TRBD2	TRBV6-5	NA	TRBJ2-1	CAGGRTSGSHNEQFF	TGTGCCGGGGGGAGGACTAGCGGGTCCCACAATGAGCAGTTCTTC
TRBD1	TRBV15	NA	TRBJ2-1	CATRTGGSYNEQFF	TGTGCCACCAGGACAGGGGGCTCCTACAATGAGCAGTTCTTC
TRBD1	TRBV6-5	NA	TRBJ1-4	CASSYSAGGEKLFF	TGTGCCAGCAGTTATTCGGCAGGGGGTGAAAAACTGTTTTTT
NA	TRBV10-3	NA	TRBJ1-2	CAITPGTLTSNYGYTF	TGTGCCATCACCCCCGGGACTCTCACCTCTAACTATGGCTACACCTTC
TRBD2	TRBV29-1	NA	TRBJ2-7	CSARLAGGEQYF	TGCAGCGCACGACTAGCGGGAGGGGAGCAGTACTTC